Shown below are 3 T cell receptor beta chains from a single sample sequenced in a study of cytomegalovirus exposure and HLA in healthy donors. Assay used: immunoSEQ multiplex PCR; TCRdb lists only in-frame clones, some missing. The sample lists over 150,000 clones, less than 90% occurring once. The sample consisted of PBMCs. The receptors were sampled from a woman in her thirties in good health and CMV-seronegative.

This clone showed up just a few times. The chain recombines TRBV11-2 with TRBJ2-2; D is unclear. This CDR3 has 12 amino acids. The germline gives CDR1 SGHAT, CDR2 FQNNGV. V was cut by 4 bases and J by 6 bases, with 6 bases left in between. This chain's CDR3 is CASSSQAGELFF. The CDR3 coding sequence is TGTGCCAGCAGCTCCCAAGCCGGGGAGCTGTTTTTT.

The rearrangement joins TRBV10-3 to TRBJ2-7; 8 bases fit TRBD2. The CDR3 has 14 amino acids. V was clipped by 5 bases and J by 2 bases; unmatched bases: 5. Germline V gives CDR1 ENHRY, CDR2 SYGVKD. The CDR3 loop is CAISTGTRTYEQYF. The CDR3 DNA reads as TGTGCCATCAGTACCGGGACTAGGACCTACGAGCAGTACTTC.

This sequence joins TRBV25-1 and TRBJ1-5, with D unresolved. The CDR3 loop spans 14 amino acids. With 3 bases removed from V and 1 base from J, the gap between germline ends came to 7 bases. Per germline, CDR1 MGHDK and CDR2 SYGVNS. The CDR3 DNA is TGTGCCAGCAGTGATTACGTGAGCAATCAGCCCCAGCATTTT. Translating it yields CASSDYVSNQPQHF.